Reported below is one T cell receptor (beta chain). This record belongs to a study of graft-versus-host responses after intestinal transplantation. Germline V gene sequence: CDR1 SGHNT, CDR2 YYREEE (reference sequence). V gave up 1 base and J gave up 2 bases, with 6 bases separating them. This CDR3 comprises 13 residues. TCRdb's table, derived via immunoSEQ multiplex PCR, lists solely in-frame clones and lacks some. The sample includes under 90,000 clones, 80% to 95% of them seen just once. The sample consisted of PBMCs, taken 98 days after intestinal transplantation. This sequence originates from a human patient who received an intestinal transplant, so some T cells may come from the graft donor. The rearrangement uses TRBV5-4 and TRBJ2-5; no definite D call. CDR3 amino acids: CASSLPPQETQYF. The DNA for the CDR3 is TGTGCCAGCAGCTTGCCGCCACAAGAGACCCAGTACTTC.